This T cell receptor (beta chain) came from a study of CD8+ T cells in alopecia areata (dated by TCRdb to 2016 to 2018). At the level of the whole study: The treated patients took part in an open-label pilot trial in which moderate-to-severe alopecia areata was treated with oral tofacitinib at 5 to 10 mg twice daily. Tofacitinib was given for 6 to 18 months, followed by 6 months of follow-up off drug to assess delayed response and recurrence. Disease severity in treated patients was measured with the SALT score, which quantifies the percentage of affected scalp surface area. The study used high-throughput TCRbeta sequencing to examine T cell clonal expansion in alopecia areata, in both the C3H/HeJ mouse model and human patients. In humans, TCRbeta sequencing was performed on scalp tissue and on sorted CD4+ and CD8+ peripheral blood T cells from healthy controls and from patients with patchy or totalis/universalis alopecia areata. Biopsies were taken from tofacitinib-treated patients at baseline and at 4 and 24 weeks of treatment, and a later scalp biopsy was taken in several of the tofacitinib-treated patients. Scalp clonality was compared across normal scalp (n=4), patchy alopecia areata scalp (n=8), and alopecia totalis/universalis scalp (n=8). RNA was obtained with the PAXgene miRNA kit for fixed scalp, the miRNeasy kit for PBMCs, and the RNeasy kit for mouse skin. Amplification of TCRbeta CDR3 regions was done by immunoSEQ multiplex PCR using 35 Vbeta forward primers and 13 Jbeta reverse primers.

What the authors observed across the whole study: During tofacitinib treatment, many expanded lesional clones remained in scalp and blood, and this persistence may partly explain relapse after treatment is stopped. Compared with normal scalp, lesional scalp, particularly in alopecia totalis/universalis, had higher clonality and more expanded CD8+ clones, which suggests antigenic drive. Because the treated cohort was small and had only one nonresponder, larger studies are needed to examine links between baseline CD8+ expansion and response. Shared TCR sequences between patients were less evident than in mice, which may be partly attributable to HLA diversity in the patient population. Unlike mouse skin, where gammadelta T cells dominate, normal human skin contains resident alphabeta T cells that get sequenced too, which complicates analysis of the scalp TCR repertoire. Tofacitinib significantly lowered scalp clonality and the number of expanded CD8+ clones among the top 100 scalp clones.

V gives up 6 bases and J gives up 7 bases, and the segment between their germline ends measures 6 bases. CDR1 and CDR2 (MGHDK, SYGVNS) derive from the germline V gene. The CDR3 spans 11 residues, from the cysteine through the phenylalanine. The sequence is cut down to CDR3 DNA, 33 bases in frame from base 1. Remarks on this clone: Its binding antigen is unknown. No base qualities exist here, and no much larger clone lies one base off it.

The sample's time point label, decoded: less than five weeks on oral tofacitinib. Per the publication, the treatment or condition label means: oral pan-JAK inhibitor, 5-10 mg twice daily. Lesional scalp punch biopsies and peripheral blood were obtained from alopecia areata patients. PBMCs were separated by density centrifugation and stained for CD3, CD4 and CD8, after which CD4+ and CD8+ T cells were sorted on a FACSAria. The library was generated by the immunoSEQ multiplex PCR assay. RNA was extracted from all samples and reverse transcribed into cDNA as template for TCR sequencing. SuperScript III was used to make first-strand cDNA, primed with a 2:1 mix of oligo-dT and random hexamers. A synthetic immune receptor repertoire was used to gauge amplification bias, and whatever bias remained was removed computationally. The paper's data handling went like this. Raw reads were preprocessed to remove errors, and CDR3 was defined according to IMGT conventions as the region from the conserved cysteine to phenylalanine. Clonality was computed as 1 minus the Shannon entropy, with the entropy normalized by log2 of the number of productive unique TCRs. CD4 or CD8 identity of scalp clones was inferred by cross-referencing scalp TCRbeta sequences with sorted blood CD4 and CD8 repertoires. The clones in this table, taken by TCRdb from immuneACCESS, are in-frame only. Not every clone is retained; where verified, under half of the shortfall comes from an unresolved V gene, and the cause of the rest is unknown. V, J and clone size are taken as reported in that table, and D and trimming were inferred from the DNA itself. This sample gives roughly 200,000 clones in total; 45% to 65% of them show up just once. Of the sample, approximately 3.3% falls within the top ten clones.

Recombination linked TRBV25-1 to TRBJ2-2; the D segment could be TRBD1, given 5 matching bases. Material: CD4+ T cells sorted from blood, obtained at week 4, from a patient treated with tofacitinib. The sequence was obtained from a human donor with alopecia areata. For the CDR3, the sequence is CASRGHGELFF. The nucleotide sequence reads TGTGCCAGCAGGGGGCACGGGGAGCTGTTTTTT.